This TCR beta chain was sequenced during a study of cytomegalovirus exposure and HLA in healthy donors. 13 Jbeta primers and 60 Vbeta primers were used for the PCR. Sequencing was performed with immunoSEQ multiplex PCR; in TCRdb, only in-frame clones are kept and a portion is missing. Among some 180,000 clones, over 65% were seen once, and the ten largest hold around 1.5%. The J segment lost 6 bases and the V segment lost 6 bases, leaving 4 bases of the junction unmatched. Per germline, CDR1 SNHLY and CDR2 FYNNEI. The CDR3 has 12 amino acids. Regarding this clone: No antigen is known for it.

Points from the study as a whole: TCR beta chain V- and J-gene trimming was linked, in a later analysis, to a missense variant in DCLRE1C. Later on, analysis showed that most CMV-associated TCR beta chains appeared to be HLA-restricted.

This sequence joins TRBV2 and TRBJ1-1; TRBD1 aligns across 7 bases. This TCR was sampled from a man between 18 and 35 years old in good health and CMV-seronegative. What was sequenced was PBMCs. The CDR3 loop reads CASRETGSEAFF. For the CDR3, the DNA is TGTGCCAGCAGGGAGACAGGGTCTGAAGCTTTCTTT.